This T cell receptor beta chain was recorded in a study of blood T cell repertoires in COVID-19. Looking at the study overall: PBMCs, B-cell-depleted T cells, or T cells were the source of the cDNA or gDNA that made up the material.

Clones were read by immunoSEQ multiplex PCR, and TCRdb kept only the in-frame ones, dropping some. This sample has about 50,000 clones, with around 85% found just once. Per the germline V gene, CDR1 is MNHEY and CDR2 is SVGAGI. The CDR3 runs to 15 residues. J lost 4 bases, V lost 10 bases, and 12 bases had no gene match. Specimen: peripheral blood. The chain recombines TRBV6-5 with TRBJ2-2; 7 positions agree with TRBD1. The sequence came from a human donor in a cohort sampled during active COVID-19. CDR3 residues: CATVEGGAGTGELFF. CDR3 DNA: TGTGCCACAGTTGAAGGGGGCGCGGGCACCGGGGAGCTGTTTTTT.